The 20 T cell receptor beta chains below all came from one sample that was sequenced in a study of TIL therapy for anti-PD-1-resistant metastatic lung cancer. Time point noted: pre-treatment sample, taken before nivolumab and TIL therapy. Sequencing used immunoSEQ v3. TCRdb keeps only in-frame clones here, not all; method: immunoSEQ multiplex PCR. Among 35,000 to 55,000 clones listed, 79% were seen once. This sample comprised blood, obtained at baseline. The receptor set was obtained from an older man with non-small cell lung cancer.

The chain joins TRBV5-4 to TRBJ2-1; 11 positions match TRBD2. CDR3 length: 16 amino acids. V dropped 0 bases and J dropped 7; count of bases not matched to a gene: 6. Germline CDR1 and CDR2: SGHNT and YYREEE (reference sequence). Here the CDR3 reads CASSLGSGRAWNEQFF. The CDR3 region has the DNA TGTGCCAGCAGCTTGGGTAGCGGGAGGGCATGGAATGAGCAGTTCTTC.

The CDR3 coding sequence is TGTGCCAGCAGTGAAACCCCAGGGGGCAGAAGTAATGAAAAACTGTTTTTT. Translating gives CASSETPGGRSNEKLFF. The genes are TRBV6-1 and TRBJ1-4; 8 bases match TRBD1. J gave up 4 bases and V 2 bases, and 9 bases lay outside the gene matches. The CDR3 contains 17 residues. Germline lookup yields CDR1 MNHNS and CDR2 SASEGT.

This chain uses TRBV4-2 with TRBJ1-5, with 10 positions matching TRBD1. Germline lookup yields CDR1 LGHNA and CDR2 YNFKEQ. Trimming at V came to 0 bases and at J to 2 bases, leaving 13 bases not matched to a gene. The CDR3 runs to 20 residues. In DNA, the CDR3 is TGTGCCAGCAGCCAAGAGGGTTCAGGGACAGGGGATGCGGGCAATCAGCCCCAGCATTTT. It specifies CASSQEGSGTGDAGNQPQHF.

The chain combines TRBV9 with TRBJ2-1; D ambiguous. The germline CDR1 and CDR2 sequences are SGDLS and YYNGEE. CDR3 length: 11 residues. V was pared by 4 bases and J by 6 bases, with 5 bases between. CDR3 in DNA: TGTGCCAGCAGCTTCTCCAATGAGCAGTTCTTC. It translates to CASSFSNEQFF.

The chain links TRBV9 to TRBJ1-1; TRBD1 matches at 8 bases. V shed 0 bases and J 2 bases; nucleotides not matched to a gene: 0. The CDR3 is 14 amino acids. Germline V gives CDR1 SGDLS, CDR2 YYNGEE. The CDR3 DNA is TGTGCCAGCAGCGTAGCAGGGGGCAACACTGAAGCTTTCTTT. Translation gives CASSVAGGNTEAFF. Filled out from reference TRBV9 and TRBJ1-1, the complete variable domain reads DSGVTQTPKHLITATGQRVTLRCSPRSGDLSVYWYQQSLDQGLQFLIQYYNGEERAKGNILERFSAQQFPDLHSELNLSSLELGDSALYFCASSVAGGNTEAFFGQGTRLTVV.

This chain links TRBV11-2 with TRBJ2-7; D is unclear. V was shortened by 4 bases and J by 4 bases, with 5 bases between the two germline ends. The length of the CDR3 is 11 residues. Germline CDR1 is SGHAT and CDR2 is FQNNGV. CDR3 in amino acids: CASSSLYEQYF. CDR3 nucleotide sequence: TGTGCCAGCAGCTCCCTTTACGAGCAGTACTTC.

The chain carries TRBV5-1 and TRBJ2-7; TRBD1 aligns across 7 bases. In germline, CDR1 is SGHRS, CDR2 YFSETQ. The V gene end was trimmed by 4 bases and the J gene end by 2 bases; junction bases not matched to a gene: 6. There are 14 residues in the CDR3. The CDR3 region has the DNA TGCGCCAGCAGCCCCCGGGACAGCCCCTACGAGCAGTACTTC. Translated: CASSPRDSPYEQYF. The full variable domain, in which reference TRBV5-1 and TRBJ2-7 provide the parts outside the CDR3, is KAGVTQTPRYLIKTRGQQVTLSCSPISGHRSVSWYQQTPGQGLQFLFEYFSETQRNKGNFPGRFSGRQFSNSRSEMNVSTLELGDSALYLCASSPRDSPYEQYFGPGTRLTVT.

The V gene is TRBV7-2, the J gene TRBJ2-7; D is perhaps TRBD1 (5 bases). Germline values: CDR1 SGHTA, CDR2 FQGNSA. The germline V and J ends were trimmed by 5 bases and 7 bases, with 15 bases remaining between them. This CDR3 has 13 residues. As DNA, the CDR3 is TGTGCCAGCAGCCCCTACAACGGACAAGAGCAGTACTTC. Its protein product is CASSPYNGQEQYF.

This sequence joins TRBV29-1 and TRBJ2-7, with 10 bases lining up with TRBD2. The CDR3 runs to 16 residues. The V and J ends lost 4 bases and 3 bases, in that order; junction bases with no gene match: 12. CDR1 is SQVTM and CDR2 is ANQGSEA in the germline V gene. Here the CDR3 DNA reads TGCAGCGTTGTTGGGCTAGCGGGAGTCGGAGACTACGAGCAGTACTTC. Protein: CSVVGLAGVGDYEQYF.

V usage is TRBV15 and J usage is TRBJ1-1; TRBD1 might be the D (6 bases). Germline V gives CDR1 LNHNV, CDR2 YYDKDF (reference sequence). V lost 8 bases and J 1 base, leaving 11 bases between the germline ends. CDR3 size: 13 residues. The CDR3 DNA reads TGTGCCACCGCTACAGGGCCGAACACTGAAGCTTTCTTT. Translating it yields CATATGPNTEAFF.

This sequence joins TRBV7-2 and TRBJ1-2; possible D gene TRBD1, 5 bases. Trimming removed 6 bases at V and 9 bases at J, with 20 bases between. This CDR3 spans 14 amino acids. Germline V CDR1 and CDR2: SGHTA, FQGNSA. Here the CDR3 DNA reads TGTGCCAGCAGAAATGGCCCAGGGTCAGTCAGCTACACCTTC. Amino acids: CASRNGPGSVSYTF.

V gene TRBV7-2 combines with J gene TRBJ1-2; 9 positions agree with TRBD1. Germline assignment: CDR1 SGHTA and CDR2 FQGNSA. V was clipped by 1 base and J by 8 bases; unmatched bases: 2. This CDR3 has 13 amino acids. The CDR3 DNA follows: TGTGCCAGCAGCTTAGGGACAGGGGTCGGCTACACCTTC. It translates to CASSLGTGVGYTF.

The chain recombines TRBV10-3 with TRBJ2-4; unclear D gene. This CDR3 has 16 amino acids. The V end lost 3 bases, the J end lost 0 bases, and 12 bases lay between the germline ends. Germline V gene data show CDR1 as ENHRY and CDR2 as SYGVKD. The CDR3 DNA sequence: TGTGCCATCAGTGAATCTGCCCCACTAGCCAAAAACATTCAGTACTTC. Amino acids: CAISESAPLAKNIQYF.

The gene calls are TRBV28 and TRBJ1-2; D may be TRBD1 (5 bases). Per germline, CDR1 MDHEN and CDR2 SYDVKM. This CDR3 spans 15 amino acids. V was shortened by 5 bases and J by 1 base, with 14 bases between the two germline ends. The CDR3 coding sequence is TGTGCCAGCAGTGGACACGGGCAGGGTAACTATGGCTACACCTTC. Its translation is CASSGHGQGNYGYTF.

The genes are TRBV6-5 and TRBJ2-2; 7 bases fit TRBD1. The CDR3 runs 15 residues. The germline V gene encodes CDR1 MNHEY and CDR2 SVGAGI. Trimming cost V 6 bases and J 0 bases; bases outside gene matches: 4. The CDR3 sequence: CASSRDRPNTGELFF. CDR3 DNA: TGTGCCAGCAGCCGGGACAGACCGAACACCGGGGAGCTGTTTTTT.

Only one count was recorded for this clone. The V and J genes are TRBV9 and TRBJ1-2; D perhaps matches TRBD1 (5 bases). Germline values: CDR1 SGDLS, CDR2 YYNGEE. The CDR3 loop spans 15 amino acids. V was shortened by 0 bases and J by 7 bases, with 16 bases between the two germline ends. The CDR3 DNA sequence: TGTGCCAGCAGCGTAGAGGGCAGGGCGGATTCTGGCTACACCTTC. It is translated as CASSVEGRADSGYTF.

This clone showed up just a few times. The rearrangement joins TRBV7-8 to TRBJ1-5, with D tentatively TRBD1 (6 bases). V lost 5 bases and J lost 4, with 9 bases in between. CDR1 is SGHVS and CDR2 is FQNEAQ in the germline V gene. This CDR3 is built from 13 residues. The CDR3 sequence is CASSHTGNQPQHF. CDR3 bases: TGTGCCAGCAGCCACACAGGGAATCAGCCCCAGCATTTT.

This clone was observed a few times. This chain joins TRBV6-5 and TRBJ1-1; D remains unclear. V was clipped by 5 bases and J by 1 base, with 11 bases between them. Germline CDR1 is MNHEY and CDR2 is SVGAGI. CDR3 length: 14 residues. CDR3 in DNA: TGTGCCAGCAGTACCGGGTGGGAGAACACTGAAGCTTTCTTT. Translating it yields CASSTGWENTEAFF.

The rearrangement joins TRBV5-1 to TRBJ2-4; the D is unclear. V dropped 2 bases and J dropped 2 bases, with 11 bases sitting between them. Germline assignment: CDR1 SGHRS and CDR2 YFSETQ. The length of the CDR3 is 15 residues. This CDR3 reads CASSFIPRTKNIQYF. CDR3 in DNA: TGCGCCAGCAGCTTTATACCGCGTACCAAAAACATTCAGTACTTC.

This clone was detected many times. The chain joins TRBV28 to TRBJ1-1; D unclear. V lost 6 bases to trimming and J lost 4 bases, with 6 bases between them. The CDR3 runs to 11 residues. The germline gives CDR1 MDHEN, CDR2 SYDVKM. The CDR3 nucleotides are TGTGCCAGCAGGGCATTCACTGAAGCTTTCTTT. Translated: CASRAFTEAFF.